This entry concerns a single T cell receptor (beta chain). In this sample, this clonotype turned up a few times. Its antigen specificity is not known. Nothing much larger sits one base from this clone, and base qualities are not available. The data originate from a study of T-cell reconstitution after alpha-beta-depleted transplantation in children (dated by TCRdb to 2016 to 2017). A note on the overall study: The study quantitatively tracked T-cell immune reconstitution after TCRalphabeta/CD19-depleted allogeneic hematopoietic cell transplantation in children using TCR repertoire profiling. Findings and caveats that apply to the study as a whole: In some patients, the high TCRbeta diversity seen at day 60 was put down to recipient T cells and intrathymic progenitors that had survived conditioning. Over the following months the frequencies of hyperexpanded clones went down, and after one year T-cell counts and TCRbeta diversity were mostly credited to newly produced T cells. The apparently early recovery of alphabetaT-cell counts about two months after transplant reportedly depended on only several hundred rapidly expanded clones that came from non-depleted graft cells.

Library preparation was by PCR. The sequencer was an Illumina HiSeq 2500. TCR libraries were prepared with molecular barcoding, using unique molecular identifiers to normalize TCRbeta repertoire quantification. TCRdb trimmed the raw reads at Q25, called clones with MiXCR and kept productive beta chains. Each CDR3 protein appears once, grouped with its most common genes and DNA. This sample lists hundreds of thousands of distinct CDR3 sequences; around 25% were detected once. The ten top clones hold about 5% of the sample. The treatment or condition label, as the study defines it: allogeneic hematopoietic cell transplantation with graft depleted of TCRalphabeta T cells and CD19 B cells. Transplant recipients were children who received TCRalphabeta/CD19-depleted allogeneic hematopoietic cell grafts. Trimming costs V 1 base and J 1 base, and their ends lie 10 bases apart. From a lookup of the germline V gene, CDR1 and CDR2 are MDHEN and SYDVKM. The CDR3 numbers 16 residues from cysteine through phenylalanine. Only the CDR3 region is kept as DNA, spanning 48 bases read in frame from base 1.

The rearranged chain carries TRBV28 and TRBJ2-2; the D gene is possibly TRBD1, with 5 bases matching. Specimen: PBMCs, mostly from graft donor cells, collected 360 days after TCRalphabeta/CD19-depleted stem cell transplant. The sequence was collected from a female patient aged 2 to 10 who had a stem cell transplant for congenital amegakaryocytic thrombocytopenia, so the T cells may come from the graft donor. At the DNA level, the sequence is TGTGCCAGCAGTTTATTTCAGGGAAAGAACACCGGGGAGCTGTTTTTT. Its product reads: CASSLFQGKNTGELFF.